The present entry profiles one T cell receptor beta chain with its context. This specimen comes from a study of T cell responses to AZD1222 COVID-19 vaccine. Assay: immunoSEQ multiplex PCR; the TCRdb copy retains only in-frame clones and omits some. The table lists roughly 120,000 clones, roughly 87% of them singletons, with roughly 5% in the top ten. There are 13 residues in the CDR3. Looked up from germline, CDR1 is MDHEN and CDR2 is SYDVKM. Trimming shortened V by 10 bases and J by 0 bases, and 12 bases separated the two germline ends. Sample: peripheral blood, taken on day 0 of AZD1222 vaccination. The V and J genes are TRBV28 and TRBJ1-1; the D is unclear. This TCR was sampled from an adult in good health. Written as DNA, the CDR3 is TGTGCCACCTTTCAACCCGTGAACACTGAAGCTTTCTTT. Amino acids: CATFQPVNTEAFF.